This is a list of T cell receptor beta chains from one sample in a study of blood T cells in healthy people across ages. One entry per CDR3 protein results from TCRdb running MiXCR on the 5' RACE reads. The top ten hold 7% to 9% of the sample, which has more than 1.4 million distinct CDR3 sequences, roughly 45% seen once. The sample taken for sequencing was blood. These receptors were taken from a young woman in good health. Each CDR3 is given with its conserved first and last residue. The order of the fields is D gene, V gene, J gene, CDR3 length, clone size, CDR3 DNA, CDR3 protein. D genes are given only for firm matches. Size is omitted from some rows. Given values are once, few, many or a class for expanded clones.

NA	TRBV12-3/TRBV12-4	TRBJ1-6	13	few	TGTGCCAGCAGTTTAATGGTAAATTCACCCCTCCACTTT	CASSLMVNSPLHF
NA	TRBV3-1	TRBJ1-2	16	NA	TGTGCCAGCAGCCACTCGCGGGGGGGCTGGGGCTATGGCTACACCTTC	CASSHSRGGWGYGYTF
TRBD2	TRBV7-2	TRBJ2-7	19	few	TGTGCCAGCAGCTTAGTGGGACTAGCGGGAGAGGGGTTCTCCTACGAGCAGTACTTC	CASSLVGLAGEGFSYEQYF
TRBD2	TRBV5-1	TRBJ2-1	16	few	TGCGCCAGCAGCTTGGGCGAGCGGGGGATATACAATGAGCAGTTCTTC	CASSLGERGIYNEQFF
TRBD1	TRBV20-1	TRBJ2-5	18	NA	TGCAGTCTCCCGGCCCCCGGGACAGGGCCTTTCCTGGGAGAGACCCAGTACTTC	CSLPAPGTGPFLGETQYF
TRBD2	TRBV7-2	TRBJ2-3	19	NA	TGTGCCAGCAGCTTCGCCTCCCCTGGGGCTAGCGGGATGACAGATACGCAGTATTTT	CASSFASPGASGMTDTQYF
NA	TRBV27	TRBJ2-1	15	few	TGTGCCAGCAGTCACCGGGACGGCTCCTACAATGAGCAGTTCTTC	CASSHRDGSYNEQFF
NA	TRBV21-1	TRBJ2-7	16	NA	TGTGCCAGCAGCATGTCCCGGGACAGAGCTACCTACAAGCAGTACTTC	CASSMSRDRATYKQYF
TRBD1	TRBV2	TRBJ2-3	12	NA	TGTGCCACCGGGACAGGGGGCGGTACGCAGTATTTT	CATGTGGGTQYF
NA	TRBV12-3/TRBV12-4	TRBJ1-4	11	NA	TGTGCCAGCAGTTGGGGGGAAAAACTGTTTTTT	CASSWGEKLFF
TRBD2	TRBV7-2	TRBJ2-2	14	many	TGTGCCAGCAGCTCAACTAGCGGGACCGGGGAGCTGTTTTTT	CASSSTSGTGELFF
TRBD2	TRBV7-3	TRBJ2-1	19	NA	TGTGCCAGCAGCTTATACGGGACTAGCGGGGGCAAATCCTACAATGAGCAGTTCTTC	CASSLYGTSGGKSYNEQFF
NA	TRBV12-3/TRBV12-4	TRBJ2-5	14	few	TGTGCCAGCAGTTTAGCGGACTTGAAAGAGACCCAGTACTTC	CASSLADLKETQYF
NA	TRBV27	TRBJ2-3	16	NA	TGTGCCAGCAGTTTATGGGCGGCGGGGAGCACAGATACGCAGTATTTT	CASSLWAAGSTDTQYF
NA	TRBV9	TRBJ2-2	16	NA	TGTGCCAGCAGCGTAGAAGGGCAGATGAACACCGGGGAGCTGTTTTTT	CASSVEGQMNTGELFF
NA	TRBV29-1	TRBJ2-5	14	NA	TGCAGCGCCGGACCGGGGGGCATGCGCAAGGAGCAGTACTTC	CSAGPGGMRKEQYF
NA	TRBV7-8	TRBJ2-7	16	few	TGTGCCAGCAGCTTAAATGTCCAGGGGACCCGCTACGAGCAGTACTTC	CASSLNVQGTRYEQYF
TRBD2	TRBV20-1	TRBJ2-7	16	NA	TGCAGTGCTCCTGGACTAGCGGGGGGCGCCTACAATGAGCAGTACTTC	CSAPGLAGGAYNEQYF
TRBD1	TRBV4-2	TRBJ1-4	15	NA	TGTGCCAGCAGCCCTTGGGGGACAGGGGATGAAAAACTGTTTTTT	CASSPWGTGDEKLFF
NA	TRBV6-5	TRBJ2-5	13	NA	TGTGCCAGCAGTTACACCCCTGGGGAGACCCAGTACTTC	CASSYTPGETQYF
NA	TRBV5-1	TRBJ2-7	14	NA	TGCGCCAGCCATTCGGGCGGATTGGCCTACGAGCAGTACTTC	CASHSGGLAYEQYF
NA	TRBV10-3	TRBJ2-7	15	NA	TGTGCCATCAGTGAGGCCGGGGGTCCTACCTACGAGCAGTACTTC	CAISEAGGPTYEQYF
NA	TRBV21-1	TRBJ2-5	14	NA	TGTGCCAGCAGCAAAGACAGGGCCATCCACCCCCAGTACTTC	CASSKDRAIHPQYF
TRBD1	TRBV14	TRBJ1-4	13	once	TGTGCCAGCAGGAGACAGGGGAGCGGGCAACTGTTTTTT	CASRRQGSGQLFF
NA	TRBV29-1	TRBJ2-5	12	few	TGCAGCGTTGAAAGCGTGACCCCCAGCCAGTACTTC	CSVESVTPSQYF
NA	TRBV20-1	TRBJ2-2	14	NA	TGCAGTGCTCTCAAGGGGGGGCACGCCGGGGAGCTGTTTTTT	CSALKGGHAGELFF
NA	TRBV7-3	TRBJ1-6	14	NA	TGTGCCAGCAGCTTATGGAAGGATGATTCACCCCTCCACTTT	CASSLWKDDSPLHF
NA	TRBV20-1	TRBJ2-7	13	few	TGCAGTGCTAGAGCGCCCCTATACCACGAGCAGTACTTC	CSARAPLYHEQYF
NA	TRBV9	TRBJ2-7	12	NA	TGTGCCAGCAGCGCCTCAGACTACGAGCAGTACTTC	CASSASDYEQYF
NA	TRBV4-1	TRBJ2-7	15	few	TGCGCCAGCAGCCAAGAGTTCAGGAACTCCTACGAGCAGTACTTC	CASSQEFRNSYEQYF
NA	TRBV20-1	TRBJ1-2	13	NA	TGCAGTGCCGGGGGGGAGCCTAACTATGGCTACACCTTC	CSAGGEPNYGYTF
TRBD1	TRBV11-2	TRBJ1-2	16	NA	TGTGCCAGCAGCTTCGGGACAGGCTCGGAGGGCTATGGCTACACCTTC	CASSFGTGSEGYGYTF
NA	TRBV6-5	TRBJ2-1	15	NA	TGTGCCAGCAGTTACGAGGAAAACCCCTACAATGAGCAGTTCTTC	CASSYEENPYNEQFF
NA	TRBV19	TRBJ2-7	10	NA	TGTGCCAGTAGTATGGTCGAGCAGTACTTC	CASSMVEQYF
NA	TRBV5-1	TRBJ2-1	17	NA	TGCGCCAGCAGTTTCCCTCGACATGTGACGAGATACAATGAGCAGTTCTTC	CASSFPRHVTRYNEQFF
NA	TRBV29-1	TRBJ2-5	17	NA	TGCAGCGTTGAAGATCGAGTAAGGGGTTCGGGTAAGGAGACCCAGTACTTC	CSVEDRVRGSGKETQYF
NA	TRBV20-1	TRBJ2-7	13	few	TGCAGTGCTCCCGGGACTCACTCCTACGAGCAGTACTTC	CSAPGTHSYEQYF
TRBD2	TRBV7-9	TRBJ2-3	14	NA	TGTGCCAGCAGCCGAACTAGCGGCCGGGCTACGCAGTATTTT	CASSRTSGRATQYF
NA	TRBV28	TRBJ2-3	12	NA	TGTGCCAGCTGTGAAGCGGTGGATACGCAGTATTTT	CASCEAVDTQYF
NA	TRBV5-1	TRBJ2-1	13	many	TGTGCCAGCAGTTTAGAGGGGGGCAATGAGCAGTTCTTC	CASSLEGGNEQFF
TRBD1	TRBV7-2	TRBJ2-7	14	few	TGTGCCAGCAGCAAGCAGGGACAGACCTACGAGCAGTACTTC	CASSKQGQTYEQYF
NA	TRBV21-1	TRBJ2-7	15	NA	TGTGCCAGCAGCAAAAGGGACGGGAGGGCCTACGAGCAGTACTTC	CASSKRDGRAYEQYF
NA	TRBV18	TRBJ2-6	17	few	TGTGCCAGCTCACCACCGGTGGGGGGCTTTGGGGCCAACGTCCTGACTTTC	CASSPPVGGFGANVLTF
TRBD2	TRBV4-1	TRBJ2-5	15	few	TGCGCCAGCAGCCAAGATGGGCGGGAGTGGCAGACCCAGTACTTC	CASSQDGREWQTQYF
TRBD2	TRBV20-1	TRBJ2-2	16	NA	TGCAGTGCGCGCCCCCCTAGCGGGGGTACTACCGGGGAGCTGTTTTTT	CSARPPSGGTTGELFF
NA	TRBV2	TRBJ2-5	14	NA	TGTGCCAGCAAAAACGGACTGCTACAAGAGACCCAGTACTTC	CASKNGLLQETQYF
NA	TRBV7-2	TRBJ2-5	12	few	TGTGCCAGCAGCTACAAGTATGGGACCCAGTACTTC	CASSYKYGTQYF
TRBD2	TRBV3-1	TRBJ2-7	14	NA	TGTGCCAGCAGCCACGGGACTAGCAGCTACGAGCAGTACTTC	CASSHGTSSYEQYF
NA	TRBV20-1	TRBJ2-7	15	NA	TGCAGTGCTAGAGCCCGCCTGAAGGATCCCTACGAGCAGTACTTC	CSARARLKDPYEQYF